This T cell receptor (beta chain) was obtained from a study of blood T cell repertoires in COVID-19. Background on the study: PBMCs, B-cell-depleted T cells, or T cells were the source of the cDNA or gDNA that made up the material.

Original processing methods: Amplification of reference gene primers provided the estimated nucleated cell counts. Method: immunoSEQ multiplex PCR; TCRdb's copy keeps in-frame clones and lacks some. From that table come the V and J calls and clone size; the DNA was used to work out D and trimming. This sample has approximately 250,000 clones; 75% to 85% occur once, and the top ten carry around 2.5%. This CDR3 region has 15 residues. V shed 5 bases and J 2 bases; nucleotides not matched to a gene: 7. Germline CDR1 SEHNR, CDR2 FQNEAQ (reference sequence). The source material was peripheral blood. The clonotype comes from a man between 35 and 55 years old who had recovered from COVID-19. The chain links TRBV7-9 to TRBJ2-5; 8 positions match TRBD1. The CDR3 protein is CASSPGTGPQETQYF. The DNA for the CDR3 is TGTGCCAGCAGCCCGGGGACAGGCCCGCAAGAGACCCAGTACTTC.